A selection of T cell receptor beta chains follows, all from one sample in a study of T cells in localized non-small cell lung cancer. Profiling relied on immunoSEQ multiplex PCR, and the TCRdb table lists in-frame clones only, not all of them. This table holds about 40,000 clones, 81% found once. The specimen was peripheral blood mononuclear cells, collected before any cancer treatment. The receptors shown here come from a male donor aged 60 or over with stage II lung adenocarcinoma. The CDR3 runs from the conserved cysteine through the conserved F or W. Fields, in order: V gene, clone size, D gene, J gene, CDR3 protein, CDR3 DNA. A D gene is named only where the DNA matches it firmly. Only part of the rows carry a size: once, few, many, or a class if the clone is expanded.

>TRBV30|.|.|TRBJ2-1
CAWSVRKRMNEQFF
TGTGCCTGGAGTGTAAGAAAAAGGATGAATGAGCAGTTCTTC
>TRBV6-6|.|.|TRBJ1-4
CASSYSHRTEKLFF
TGTGCCAGCAGTTACTCACACCGCACAGAAAAACTGTTTTTT
>TRBV9|.|TRBD1|TRBJ1-3
CASSARSRGAGNTIYF
TGTGCCAGCAGCGCACGTTCCAGGGGGGCTGGAAACACCATATATTTT
>TRBV29-1|.|.|TRBJ2-3
CSVEGLGHTDTQYF
TGCAGCGTTGAGGGGCTGGGACATACAGATACGCAGTATTTT
>TRBV6-1|.|TRBD1|TRBJ1-2
CASGRTGLYGYTF
TGTGCCAGCGGGCGGACAGGGCTCTATGGCTACACCTTC
>TRBV5-1|.|.|TRBJ2-4
CASSRLLEAPINIQYF
TGCGCCAGCAGCCGCTTACTGGAAGCACCCATAAACATTCAGTACTTC
>TRBV5-6|once|.|TRBJ2-2
CASSLGGQGGELFF
TGTGCCAGCAGCTTGGGAGGTCAGGGCGGGGAGCTGTTTTTT
>TRBV2|.|.|TRBJ1-2
CASRPWGESGYTF
TGTGCCAGCAGGCCATGGGGCGAGTCTGGCTACACCTTC
>TRBV30|.|TRBD1|TRBJ1-1
CALRRQGRQAFF
TGTGCCTTGAGGAGACAGGGGAGGCAAGCTTTCTTT
>TRBV9|.|.|TRBJ2-7
CASSVGTNSYEQYF
TGTGCCAGCAGCGTAGGGACTAATAGCTACGAGCAGTACTTC
>TRBV7-8|.|TRBD2|TRBJ2-1
CASSLTGLNNEQFF
TGTGCCAGCAGCTTAACGGGACTAAACAATGAGCAGTTCTTC
>TRBV10-3|.|TRBD2|TRBJ2-1
CAISAGLAGANEQFF
TGTGCCATCAGTGCCGGACTAGCGGGAGCCAATGAGCAGTTCTTC
>TRBV19|.|TRBD2|TRBJ2-7
CASSGTSGPYEQYF
TGTGCCAGTAGTGGGACTAGCGGTCCCTACGAGCAGTACTTC
>TRBV5-6|.|.|TRBJ2-7
CASSLGPGQTYEQYF
TGTGCCAGCAGCTTGGGTCCGGGCCAAACCTACGAGCAGTACTTC
>TRBV7-2|few|.|TRBJ1-2
CASSLARWQGRGYTF
TGTGCCAGCAGCTTAGCGAGGTGGCAGGGGAGAGGCTACACCTTC
>TRBV9|.|.|TRBJ1-1
CASSAGRTNTEAFF
TGTGCCAGCAGCGCAGGGAGAACGAACACTGAAGCTTTCTTT
>TRBV5-1|.|.|TRBJ1-5
CASSWGAGQPQHF
TGCGCCAGCAGCTGGGGGGCCGGGCAGCCCCAGCATTTT
>TRBV7-6|.|.|TRBJ2-7
CASSPRTDYEQYF
TGTGCCAGCAGCCCCCGGACGGACTACGAGCAGTACTTC
>TRBV28|.|TRBD1|TRBJ1-1
CASSSASGGTVEAFF
TGTGCCAGCAGTTCAGCCTCGGGGGGGACAGTTGAAGCTTTCTTT
>TRBV29-1|.|TRBD2|TRBJ2-3
CSVLGLEADTQYF
TGCAGCGTTCTGGGACTAGAGGCAGATACGCAGTATTTT
>TRBV15|few|TRBD1|TRBJ1-2
CATSGPETGNYGYTF
TGTGCCACCAGCGGGCCCGAGACAGGGAACTATGGCTACACCTTC
>TRBV6-1|once|TRBD1|TRBJ2-2
CASSQGRTGTYYYTGELFF
TGTGCCAGCAGTCAAGGCAGGACAGGGACCTACTACTACACCGGGGAGCTGTTTTTT
>TRBV14|.|.|TRBJ2-1
CASSQDRSTGARSYNEQFF
TGTGCCAGCAGCCAAGATAGATCAACGGGCGCTCGCTCCTACAATGAGCAGTTCTTC
>TRBV27|once|.|TRBJ2-4
CASSLRAERYDIQYF
TGTGCCAGCAGTTTAAGGGCCGAGCGGTACGACATTCAGTACTTC
>TRBV7-3|.|TRBD1|TRBJ2-7
CASSLNRGGVDEQYF
TGTGCCAGCAGCCTAAACAGGGGCGGTGTCGATGAGCAGTACTTC
>TRBV11-1|.|TRBD2|TRBJ2-1
CASSSRGSGVTYNEQFF
TGTGCCAGCAGCTCCCGTGGTAGCGGGGTTACCTACAATGAGCAGTTCTTC
>TRBV18|.|TRBD2|TRBJ2-7
CASSPVGGSSYEQYF
TGTGCCAGCTCACCAGTGGGAGGGAGCTCCTACGAGCAGTACTTC
>TRBV18|.|.|TRBJ1-3
CASSGGTSSGNTIYF
TGTGCCAGCTCAGGGGGGACGTCCTCTGGAAACACCATATATTTT
>TRBV28|.|.|TRBJ1-4
CASSGGQGREKLFF
TGTGCCAGCAGTGGGGGTCAGGGCCGTGAAAAACTGTTTTTT
>TRBV5-4|.|.|TRBJ1-4
CASSGPRIATNEKLFF
TGTGCCAGCAGCGGACCCCGGATCGCAACTAATGAAAAACTGTTTTTT